A selection of T cell receptor beta chains follows, all from one sample in a study of blood T cell repertoires in COVID-19. TCRdb keeps only in-frame clones here, not all; method: immunoSEQ multiplex PCR. In the table there are about 150,000 clones, roughly 78% of which are singletons. The source material was peripheral blood. The receptors come from an elderly man with acute or convalescent COVID-19. Each CDR3 is given with its conserved first and last residue. D genes are given only for firm matches. Expanded clones get a size class; other rows say once, few or many, or leave the size out.

v_call	d_call	j_call	clone_size	cdr3_nt	cdr3_aa
TRBV29-1	TRBD1	TRBJ2-5	NA	TGCAGCGGACAGGGGATTAGTTTAAATCGGGAGACCCAGTACTTC	CSGQGISLNRETQYF
TRBV28	NA	TRBJ1-1	NA	TGTGCCAGCAGTAGTGGTGGGCGCGGGGACACTGAAGCTTTCTTT	CASSSGGRGDTEAFF
TRBV5-4	TRBD1	TRBJ2-7	once	TGTGCCAGCAGTCCGGGACAGCGGTCCTACGAGCAGTACTTC	CASSPGQRSYEQYF
TRBV9	NA	TRBJ2-2	NA	TGTGCCAGCAGCGTAGTCCCCAGGGGGAACACCGGGGAGCTGTTTTTT	CASSVVPRGNTGELFF
TRBV6-1	TRBD1	TRBJ2-1	NA	TGTGCCAGCAGTGATGCCGGGACAGGGGGGTACAATGAGCAGTTCTTC	CASSDAGTGGYNEQFF
TRBV11-2	NA	TRBJ1-2	NA	TGTGCCAGCAGCTCTGGCTACCGGGGCTATGGCTACACCTTC	CASSSGYRGYGYTF
TRBV5-1	TRBD1	TRBJ2-7	few	TGCGCCAGCAGCTCCGACAGGGTGGGAGACGAGCAGTACTTC	CASSSDRVGDEQYF
TRBV5-1	NA	TRBJ2-2	once	TGCGCCAGCAGCTCCTTAGAGAACACCGGGGAGCTGTTTTTT	CASSSLENTGELFF
TRBV28	NA	TRBJ2-7	NA	TGTGCCAGCAGCCAGTCATACTACGAGCAGTACTTC	CASSQSYYEQYF
TRBV2	TRBD2	TRBJ2-1	few	TGTGCCAGCACAGGATTGGGGCTAGCGGGGTACAATGAGCAGTTCTTC	CASTGLGLAGYNEQFF
TRBV6-5	TRBD1	TRBJ1-2	NA	TGTGCCAGCAGAACGGACAGGAACTATGGCTACACCTTC	CASRTDRNYGYTF
TRBV10-3	TRBD2	TRBJ2-5	NA	TGTGCCATCAGTGAGTCTAGCGGGGGGTCCCAAGGCCAGTACTTC	CAISESSGGSQGQYF
TRBV4-2	NA	TRBJ2-6	NA	TGTGCCAGCAGCCAAACCCTAAGCTCTGGGGCCAACGTCCTGACTTTC	CASSQTLSSGANVLTF
TRBV12-3/TRBV12-4	NA	TRBJ1-1	once	TGTGCCAGCAGTCCCCGCACTGAAGCTTTCTTT	CASSPRTEAFF
TRBV10-3	NA	TRBJ2-2	NA	TGTGCCATCAGTGCCAGGGGGGCCGGGGAGCTGTTTTTT	CAISARGAGELFF
TRBV4-2	NA	TRBJ2-3	NA	TGTGCCAGCAGCCACTCAAACAGGGACCTGACAGATACGCAGTATTTT	CASSHSNRDLTDTQYF